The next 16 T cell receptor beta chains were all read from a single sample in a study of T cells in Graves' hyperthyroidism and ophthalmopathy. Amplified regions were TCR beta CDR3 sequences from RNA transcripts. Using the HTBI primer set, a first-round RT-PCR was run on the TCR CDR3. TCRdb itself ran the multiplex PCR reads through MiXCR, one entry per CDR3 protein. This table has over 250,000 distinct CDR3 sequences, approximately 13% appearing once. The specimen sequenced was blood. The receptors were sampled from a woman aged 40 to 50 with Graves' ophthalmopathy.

The CDR3 region has the DNA TGCGCCAGTACCCGGGACACCTCCACGAACACTGAAGCTTTCTTT. Translated, it gives CASTRDTSTNTEAFF. The chain employs TRBV4-1 and TRBJ1-1; maybe TRBD1 (6 bases). Germline V gene data show CDR1 as MGHRA and CDR2 as YSYEKL. Trimming took off 9 bases at V and 1 base at J, with 18 bases between the two ends. The CDR3 has 15 residues.

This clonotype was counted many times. The CDR3 DNA is TGTGCCAGCAGCCACCATTCTATTAGCACTGAGCAGTTCTTC. Encoded protein: CASSHHSISTEQFF. The chain couples TRBV14 to TRBJ2-1; D uncertain. The V gene lost 3 bases and the J gene lost 9 bases, with 15 bases spanning the gap. Germline CDR1 is SGHDN and CDR2 is FVKESK. The CDR3 loop spans 14 amino acids.

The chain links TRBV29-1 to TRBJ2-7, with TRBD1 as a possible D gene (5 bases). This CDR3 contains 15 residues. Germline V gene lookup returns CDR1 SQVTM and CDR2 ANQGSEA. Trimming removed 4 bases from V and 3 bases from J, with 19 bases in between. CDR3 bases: TGCAGCGTTGGAGAGGCAGGGATGTTCCTCTACGAGCAGTACTTC. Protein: CSVGEAGMFLYEQYF.

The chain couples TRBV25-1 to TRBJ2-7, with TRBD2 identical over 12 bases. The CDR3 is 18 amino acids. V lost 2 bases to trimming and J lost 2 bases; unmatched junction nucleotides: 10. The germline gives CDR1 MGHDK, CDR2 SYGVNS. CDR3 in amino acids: CASSEGPGPSGRAYEQYF. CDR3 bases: TGTGCCAGCAGTGAAGGGCCGGGCCCTAGCGGGAGGGCCTACGAGCAGTACTTC.

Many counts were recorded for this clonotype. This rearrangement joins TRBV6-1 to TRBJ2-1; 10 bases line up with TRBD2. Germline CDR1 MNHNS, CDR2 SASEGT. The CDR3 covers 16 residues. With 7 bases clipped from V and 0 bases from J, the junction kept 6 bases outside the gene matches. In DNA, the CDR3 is TGTGCCAGCACCTCGGGACTAGCGAACTCCTACAATGAGCAGTTCTTC. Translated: CASTSGLANSYNEQFF.

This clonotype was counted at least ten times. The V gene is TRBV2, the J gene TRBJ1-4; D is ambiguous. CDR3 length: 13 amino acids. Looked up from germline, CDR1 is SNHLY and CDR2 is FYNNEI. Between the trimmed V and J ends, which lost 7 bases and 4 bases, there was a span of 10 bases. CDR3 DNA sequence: TGTGCCAGCACCCGACGGGGTAATGAAAAACTGTTTTTT. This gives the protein CASTRRGNEKLFF.

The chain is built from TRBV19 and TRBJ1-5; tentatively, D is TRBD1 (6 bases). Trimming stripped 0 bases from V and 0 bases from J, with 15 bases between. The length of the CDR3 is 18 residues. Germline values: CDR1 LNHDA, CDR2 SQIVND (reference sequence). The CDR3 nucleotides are TGTGCCAGTAGTATAGAGGGGGCAGCCGGATATAGCAATCAGCCCCAGCATTTT. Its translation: CASSIEGAAGYSNQPQHF.

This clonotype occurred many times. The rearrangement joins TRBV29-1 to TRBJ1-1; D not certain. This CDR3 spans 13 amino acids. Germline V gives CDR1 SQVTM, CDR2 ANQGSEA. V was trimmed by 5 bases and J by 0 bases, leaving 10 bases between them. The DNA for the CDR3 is TGCAGCGTTCACGCCGCTTTGAACACTGAAGCTTTCTTT. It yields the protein CSVHAALNTEAFF.

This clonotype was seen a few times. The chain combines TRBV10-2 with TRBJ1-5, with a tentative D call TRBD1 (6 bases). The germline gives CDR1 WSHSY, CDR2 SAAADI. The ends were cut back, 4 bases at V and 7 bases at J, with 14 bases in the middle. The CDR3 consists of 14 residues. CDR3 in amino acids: CASSGGGARQPQHF. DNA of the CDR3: TGCGCCAGCAGTGGGGGGGGGGCCAGACAGCCCCAGCATTTT.

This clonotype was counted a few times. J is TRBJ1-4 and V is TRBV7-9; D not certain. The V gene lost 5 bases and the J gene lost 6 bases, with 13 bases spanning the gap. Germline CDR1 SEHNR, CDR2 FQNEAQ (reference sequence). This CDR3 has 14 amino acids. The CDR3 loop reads CASSPGLADEKLFF. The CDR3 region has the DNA TGTGCCAGCAGCCCTGGCTTAGCCGATGAAAAACTGTTTTTT.

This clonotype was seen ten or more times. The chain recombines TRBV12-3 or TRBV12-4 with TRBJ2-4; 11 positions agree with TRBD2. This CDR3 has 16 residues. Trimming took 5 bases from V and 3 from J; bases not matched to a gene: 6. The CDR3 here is CASSPLAGGGKNIQYF. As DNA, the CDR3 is TGTGCCAGCAGTCCCTTAGCGGGGGGGGGCAAAAACATTCAGTACTTC.

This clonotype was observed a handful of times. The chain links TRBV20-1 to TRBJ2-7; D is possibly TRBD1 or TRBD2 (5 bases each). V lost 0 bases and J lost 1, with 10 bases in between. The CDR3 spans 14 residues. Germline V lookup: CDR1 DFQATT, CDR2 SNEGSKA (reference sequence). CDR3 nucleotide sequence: TGCAGTGCTAGAGATCGGGACCGATCCTACGAGCAGTACTTC. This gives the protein CSARDRDRSYEQYF.

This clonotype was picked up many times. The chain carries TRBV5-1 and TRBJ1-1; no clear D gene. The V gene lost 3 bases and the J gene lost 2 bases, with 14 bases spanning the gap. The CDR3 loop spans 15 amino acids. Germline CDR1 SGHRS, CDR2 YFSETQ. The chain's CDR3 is CASSYTLAPNTEAFF. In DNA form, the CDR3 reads TGCGCCAGCAGCTACACCTTGGCCCCAAACACTGAAGCTTTCTTT.

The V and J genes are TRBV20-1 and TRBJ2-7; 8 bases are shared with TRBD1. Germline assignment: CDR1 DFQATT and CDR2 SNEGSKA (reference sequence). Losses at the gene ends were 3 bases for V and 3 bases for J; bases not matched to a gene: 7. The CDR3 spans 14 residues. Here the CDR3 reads CSARILGQGYEQYF. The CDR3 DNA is TGCAGTGCTAGGATTCTAGGACAGGGCTACGAGCAGTACTTC.

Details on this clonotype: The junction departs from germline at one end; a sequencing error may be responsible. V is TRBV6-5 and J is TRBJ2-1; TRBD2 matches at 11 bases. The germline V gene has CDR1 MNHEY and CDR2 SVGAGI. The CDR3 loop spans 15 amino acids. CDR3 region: CASSYEASGRNEQSF. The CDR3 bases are TGTGCCAGCAGTTACGAAGCTAGCGGGAGGAATGAGCAGTCCTTC.

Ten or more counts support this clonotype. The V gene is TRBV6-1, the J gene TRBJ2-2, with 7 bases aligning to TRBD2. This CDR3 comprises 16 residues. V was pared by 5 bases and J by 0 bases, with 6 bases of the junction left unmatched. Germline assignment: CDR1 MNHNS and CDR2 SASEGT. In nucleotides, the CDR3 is TGTGCCAGCAGTCCGCTAGCGGTTTCGAACACCGGGGAGCTGTTTTTT. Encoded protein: CASSPLAVSNTGELFF.